This T cell receptor (beta chain) comes out of a study of early T cells in non-severe SARS-CoV-2 infection. Attachment of unique molecular identifiers to individual cDNA molecules was performed. From the 5' RACE reads, TCRdb called clonotypes with MiXCR, one entry per CDR3 protein. The sample contains tens of thousands of distinct CDR3 sequences, 9% to 15% of which appear only once. V shed 1 base and J shed 3 bases, with 7 bases lying between them. Germline assignment: CDR1 SGDLS and CDR2 YYNGEE. The CDR3 length is 13 residues. This clonotype has a handful of counts. The chain carries TRBV9 and TRBJ2-5; no reliable D call. The sample taken for sequencing was whole blood. The receptor was derived from an adult who was a healthcare worker with PCR-confirmed SARS-CoV-2 infection or an uninfected control (not recorded which). The CDR3 loop is CASSVSREETQYF. As DNA, the CDR3 is TGTGCCAGCAGCGTATCTAGAGAAGAGACCCAGTACTTC.